The T cell receptor (beta chain) described here comes from a study of CD8 T cells in ankylosing spondylitis. Regarding the study as a whole: In ankylosing spondylitis blood, a motif of seven to nine highly homologous TCR beta variants appeared characteristic. It was reported that disease-linked clones were significantly enriched in matched ankylosing spondylitis synovial fluid.

TCRdb reprocessed the 5' RACE reads via MiXCR and lists one record per CDR3 protein. Among about 220,000 distinct CDR3 sequences listed, 7.3% were seen once. The CDR3 loop spans 20 amino acids. J was trimmed by 2 bases and V by 2 bases; bases with no gene match: 15. Germline V gives CDR1 MNHEY, CDR2 SVGEGT. This clonotype showed up many times. Its antigen is as yet unknown. Sequenced material: blood, either unsorted or a sorted T cell fraction (not recorded which). The TCR comes from a male donor with ankylosing spondylitis. The rearrangement joins TRBV6-2 or TRBV6-3 to TRBJ2-3, with 11 bases identical to TRBD2. CDR3 sequence (DNA): TGTGCCAGCAGTTACCCTCGATGGGCTAGCGGGGGGCAAGACACAGATACGCAGTATTTT. Amino acid sequence: CASSYPRWASGGQDTDTQYF.